The present T cell receptor (beta chain) was sequenced within a study of T cells in Graves' hyperthyroidism and ophthalmopathy. Each person with ophthalmopathy scored at least 3 on the Clinical Activity Score, reached NOSPECS grade 4 or higher, and had been ill under 3 months. Those patients with uncontrolled infection, other autoimmune disease, pregnancy or lactation were excluded. It was approximately 9.4 ml of fresh peripheral blood that supplied the PBMCs. This clonotype was seen at least ten times. Amplification targeted TCR beta CDR3 regions from RNA transcripts. The study used the HTBI primer set for a first-round RT-PCR of the TCR CDR3. TCRdb ran MiXCR on the multiplex PCR reads and lists one entry per CDR3 protein. The data contain some 570,000 distinct CDR3 sequences, about 14% of them seen just once; the ten biggest clones take up roughly 6.9%. V was pared by 5 bases and J by 0 bases, with 7 bases of the junction left unmatched. The CDR3 consists of 17 residues. Germline CDR1 SGHKS, CDR2 YYEKEE (reference sequence).

J is TRBJ2-7 and V is TRBV5-5, with 14 bases identical to TRBD2. The receptor was isolated from a woman under 30 with Graves' ophthalmopathy. Specimen: blood. The CDR3 loop is CASSSGLAGVNSYEQYF. The CDR3 DNA is TGTGCCAGCAGTTCGGGACTAGCGGGAGTCAACTCCTACGAGCAGTACTTC.